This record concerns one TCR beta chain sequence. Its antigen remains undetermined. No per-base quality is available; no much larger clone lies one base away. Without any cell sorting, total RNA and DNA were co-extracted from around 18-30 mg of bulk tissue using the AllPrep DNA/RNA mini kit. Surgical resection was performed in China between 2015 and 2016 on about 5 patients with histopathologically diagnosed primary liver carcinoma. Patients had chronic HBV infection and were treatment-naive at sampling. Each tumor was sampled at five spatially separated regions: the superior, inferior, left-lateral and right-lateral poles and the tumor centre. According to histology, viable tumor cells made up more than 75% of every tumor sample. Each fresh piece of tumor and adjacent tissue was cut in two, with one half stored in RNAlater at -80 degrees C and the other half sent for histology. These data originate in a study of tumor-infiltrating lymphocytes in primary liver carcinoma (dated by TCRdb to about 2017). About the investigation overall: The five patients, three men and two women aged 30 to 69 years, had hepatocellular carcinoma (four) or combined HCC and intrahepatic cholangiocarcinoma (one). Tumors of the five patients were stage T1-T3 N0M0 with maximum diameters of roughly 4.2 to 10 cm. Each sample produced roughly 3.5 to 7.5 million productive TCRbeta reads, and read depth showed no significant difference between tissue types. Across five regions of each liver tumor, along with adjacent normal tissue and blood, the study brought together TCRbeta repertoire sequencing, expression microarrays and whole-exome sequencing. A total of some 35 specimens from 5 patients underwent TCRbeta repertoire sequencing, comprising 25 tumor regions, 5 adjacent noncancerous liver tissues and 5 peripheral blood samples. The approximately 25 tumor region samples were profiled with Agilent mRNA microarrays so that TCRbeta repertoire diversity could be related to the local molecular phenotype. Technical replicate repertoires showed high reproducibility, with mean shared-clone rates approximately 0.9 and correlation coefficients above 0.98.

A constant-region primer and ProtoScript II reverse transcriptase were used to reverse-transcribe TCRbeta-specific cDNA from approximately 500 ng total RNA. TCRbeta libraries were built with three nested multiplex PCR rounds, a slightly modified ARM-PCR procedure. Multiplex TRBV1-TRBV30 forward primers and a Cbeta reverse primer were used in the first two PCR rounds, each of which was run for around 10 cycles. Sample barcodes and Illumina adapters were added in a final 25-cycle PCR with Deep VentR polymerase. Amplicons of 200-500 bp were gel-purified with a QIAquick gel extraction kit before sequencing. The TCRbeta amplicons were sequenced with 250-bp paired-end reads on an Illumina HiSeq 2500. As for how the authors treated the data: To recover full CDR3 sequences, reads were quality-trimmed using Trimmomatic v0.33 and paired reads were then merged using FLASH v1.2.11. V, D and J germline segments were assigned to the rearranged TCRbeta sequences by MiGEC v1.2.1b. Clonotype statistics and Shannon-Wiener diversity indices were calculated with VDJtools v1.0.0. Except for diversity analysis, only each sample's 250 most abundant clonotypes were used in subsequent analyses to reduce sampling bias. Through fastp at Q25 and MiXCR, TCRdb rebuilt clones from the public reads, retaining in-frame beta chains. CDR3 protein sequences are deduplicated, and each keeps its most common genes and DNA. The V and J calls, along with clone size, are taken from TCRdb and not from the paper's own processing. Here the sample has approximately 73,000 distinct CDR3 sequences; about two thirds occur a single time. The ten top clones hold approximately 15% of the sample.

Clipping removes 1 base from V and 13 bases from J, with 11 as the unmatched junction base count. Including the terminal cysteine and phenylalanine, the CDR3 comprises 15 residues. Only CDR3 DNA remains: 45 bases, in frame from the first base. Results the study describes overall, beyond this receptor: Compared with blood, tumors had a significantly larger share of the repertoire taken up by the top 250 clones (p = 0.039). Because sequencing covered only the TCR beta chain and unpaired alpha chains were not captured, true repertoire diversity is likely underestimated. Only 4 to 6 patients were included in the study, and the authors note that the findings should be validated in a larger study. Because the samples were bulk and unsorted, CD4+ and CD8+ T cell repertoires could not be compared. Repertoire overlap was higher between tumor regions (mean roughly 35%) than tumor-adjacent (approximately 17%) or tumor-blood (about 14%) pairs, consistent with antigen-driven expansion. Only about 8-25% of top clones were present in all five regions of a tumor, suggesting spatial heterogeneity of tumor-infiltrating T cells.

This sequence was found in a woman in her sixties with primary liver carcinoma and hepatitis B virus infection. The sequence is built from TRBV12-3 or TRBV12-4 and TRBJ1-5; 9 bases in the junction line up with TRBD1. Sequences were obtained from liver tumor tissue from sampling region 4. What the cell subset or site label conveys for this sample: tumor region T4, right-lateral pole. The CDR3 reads CASSLVGQGGQSQHF. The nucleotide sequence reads TGTGCCAGCAGTTTAGTGGGACAGGGCGGTCAGTCACAGCATTTT.